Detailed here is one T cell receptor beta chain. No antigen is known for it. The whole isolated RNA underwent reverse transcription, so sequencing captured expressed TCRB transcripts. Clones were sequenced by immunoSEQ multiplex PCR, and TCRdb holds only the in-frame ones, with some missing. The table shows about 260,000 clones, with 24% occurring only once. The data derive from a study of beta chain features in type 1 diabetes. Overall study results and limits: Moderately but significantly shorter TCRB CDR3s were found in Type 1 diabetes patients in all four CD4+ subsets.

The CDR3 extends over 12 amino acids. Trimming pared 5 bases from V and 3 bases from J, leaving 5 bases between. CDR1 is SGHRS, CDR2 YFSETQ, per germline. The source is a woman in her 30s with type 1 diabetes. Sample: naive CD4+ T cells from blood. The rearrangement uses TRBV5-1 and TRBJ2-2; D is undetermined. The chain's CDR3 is CASSQDTGELFF. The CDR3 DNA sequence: TGCGCCAGCAGTCAGGACACCGGGGAGCTGTTTTTT.